Sequencing of this T cell receptor (beta chain) was carried out in a study of T cells in localized non-small cell lung cancer. Findings and caveats of the study: Heterogeneity cannot be ruled out, as sequencing used one tumor region only. Clonality of T cells reached its maximum in uninvolved adjacent lung, surpassing tumor. Adjacent lung exhibited a median of about 57 among the 100 most abundant tumor clones. There was an association of higher blood T cell density with longer overall survival.

Only one count was recorded for this clone. Its antigen is still unknown. Sequencing was performed with immunoSEQ multiplex PCR; in TCRdb, only in-frame clones are kept and a portion is missing. The sample contains tens of thousands of clones, about 86% of which appear only once. J gave up 3 bases and V 3 bases, and 14 bases lay outside the gene matches. Germline CDR1 MNHEY, CDR2 SMNVEV (reference sequence). The CDR3 loop spans 19 amino acids. The sample here was PBMCs, taken before any cancer treatment. This clonotype was sampled from a man aged 40 to 69 with stage II lung adenocarcinoma. J is TRBJ2-2 and V is TRBV27; 9 bases match TRBD1. The CDR3 sequence: CASSLDGQGSLMDTGELFF. The CDR3 coding sequence is TGTGCCAGCAGTTTGGACGGACAGGGGAGCCTAATGGACACCGGGGAGCTGTTTTTT.